This T cell receptor beta chain originates from a study of T cells in narcolepsy. Overall study context: Donors had narcolepsy type 1 or type 2, or were healthy controls. Findings and limits, study-wide: Blood of same and different patients, but not healthy controls, reportedly held recurring autoreactive clonotypes. Autoreactive clone sequences were missing from some blood memory CD4+ repertoires. Same-patient CSF and blood CD4+ T cell clonotypes included HCRT-specific and TRIB2-specific autoreactive ones.

The CDR3 is 14 residues long. V lost 4 bases and J lost 9, with 14 bases in between. Germline V gene sequence: CDR1 SGHRS, CDR2 YFSETQ. The table came from immunoSEQ multiplex PCR; TCRdb's copy has only in-frame clones and leaves some out. Altogether approximately 32,000 clones are present, roughly 87% being singletons, with the ten largest covering about 0.8%. Concerning this clone: Its antigen is currently unknown.

The chain couples TRBV5-1 to TRBJ1-6; D gene unclear. The sequenced material came from CD45RA- memory CD4+ T cells from PBMCs. The source of this sequence is a human donor with narcolepsy. CDR3 residues: CASSPEVPGSPLHF. CDR3 nucleotides: TGCGCCAGCAGCCCCGAAGTACCCGGTTCACCCCTCCACTTT.